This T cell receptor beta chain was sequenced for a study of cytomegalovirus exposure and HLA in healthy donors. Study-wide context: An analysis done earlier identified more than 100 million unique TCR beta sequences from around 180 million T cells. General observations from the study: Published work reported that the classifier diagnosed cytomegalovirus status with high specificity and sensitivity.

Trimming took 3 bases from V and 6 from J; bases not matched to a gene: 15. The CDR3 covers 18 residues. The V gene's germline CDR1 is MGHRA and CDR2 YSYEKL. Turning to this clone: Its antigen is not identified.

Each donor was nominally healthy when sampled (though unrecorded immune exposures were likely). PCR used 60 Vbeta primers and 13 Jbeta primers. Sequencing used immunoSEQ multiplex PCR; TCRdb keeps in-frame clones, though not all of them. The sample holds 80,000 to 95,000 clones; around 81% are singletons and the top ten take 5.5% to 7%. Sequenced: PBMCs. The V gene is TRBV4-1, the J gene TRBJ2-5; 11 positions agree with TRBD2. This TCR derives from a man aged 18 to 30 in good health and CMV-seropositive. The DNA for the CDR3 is TGCGCCAGCAGCCACTTTCTGGGTAGCGGGAGGGCCCGACAGACCCAGTACTTC. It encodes CASSHFLGSGRARQTQYF.